The 27 T cell receptor beta chains presented below share a single source sample, sequenced in a study of T cells in Graves' hyperthyroidism and ophthalmopathy. Using RNA transcripts as the source, TCR beta CDR3 regions were amplified. HTBI primers drove first-round RT-PCR of the TCR CDR3. TCRdb itself ran the multiplex PCR reads through MiXCR, one entry per CDR3 protein. The table has around 200,000 distinct CDR3 sequences, about a sixth seen once. Material: blood. These receptors all come from a man aged 40-49 years with Graves' hyperthyroidism.

This clonotype was counted ten times or more. The V and J genes are TRBV18 and TRBJ1-2; 7 bases map to TRBD1. CDR3 length equals 13 residues. Germline CDR1 and CDR2: KGHSH and LQKENI. V lost 5 bases, J lost 4 bases, and 4 bases stayed unmatched. The CDR3 DNA sequence: TGTGCCAGCTCAAGACAGGGAGCCTATGGCTACACCTTC. Its translation is CASSRQGAYGYTF.

The gene calls are TRBV19 and TRBJ2-2; D is possibly TRBD1 (5 bases). In germline, CDR1 is LNHDA, CDR2 SQIVND (reference sequence). Trimming removed 5 bases at V and 7 bases at J, with 14 bases between. CDR3 size: 14 residues. The CDR3 DNA reads as TGTGCCAGTAGTGAACAGGAGTTCGGCGGGGAGCTGTTTTTT. Residues: CASSEQEFGGELFF.

Concerning this clonotype itself: Being one base from a much bigger clone, this may be a read error. This chain links TRBV2 with TRBJ2-1, with 9 positions matching TRBD2. This CDR3 contains 17 residues. CDR1 and CDR2 (germline): SNHLY, FYNNEI. The DNA of the CDR3 is TGCGCCAGCAGTGAGGGGGGACTAGCCCTCTCCTACAATGAGCGGTTCTTC. Protein sequence: CASSEGGLALSYNERFF. The entire variable domain, with the rest obtained from reference TRBV2 and TRBJ2-1, is as follows: EPEVTQTPSHQVTQMGQEVILRCVPISNHLYFYWYRQILGQKVEFLVSFYNNEISEKSEIFDDQFSVERPDGSNFTLKIRSTKLEDSAMYFCASSEGGLALSYNERFFGPGTRLTVL.

Comment on this clonotype: A much larger clone is a single base away; this may be a read error. J is TRBJ2-3 and V is TRBV28; no clear D gene. Germline V gene data show CDR1 as MDHEN and CDR2 as SYDVKM. The CDR3 loop spans 14 amino acids. The CDR3 sequence is CVSSFSGNTDTQYF. Written as DNA, the CDR3 is TGTGTCAGCAGTTTCAGTGGGAACACAGATACGCAGTATTTT.

This clonotype was seen at least ten times. The chain links TRBV5-1 to TRBJ1-3; D is ambiguous. From germline, CDR1 is SGHRS and CDR2 YFSETQ. The V gene lost 0 bases and the J gene lost 4 bases, with 5 bases spanning the gap. This CDR3 contains 13 residues. DNA of the CDR3: TGCGCCAGCAGCTTGGGATTCGGAAACACCATATATTTT. Protein product: CASSLGFGNTIYF.

This clonotype has just a few counts. This sequence joins TRBV13 and TRBJ2-3, with a possible D match to TRBD2 (7 bases). The CDR3 spans 15 residues. The germline V and J ends were trimmed by 5 bases and 4 bases, with 16 bases remaining between them. Germline V gene data show CDR1 as PRHDT and CDR2 as FYEKMQ (reference sequence). CDR3 nucleotide sequence: TGTGCCAGCAGCCAAGGGGGGGGCGAATCAGATACGCAGTATTTT. Its protein is CASSQGGGESDTQYF.

At least ten counts were recorded for this clonotype. V and J are TRBV28 and TRBJ1-2; no clear D. Per germline, CDR1 MDHEN and CDR2 SYDVKM. V lost 3 bases and J lost 3, with 5 bases in between. This CDR3 has 12 residues. CDR3 nucleotide sequence: TGTGCCAGCAGTTTGAGGGACTATGGCTACACCTTC. This translates into CASSLRDYGYTF.

This clonotype was counted ten times or more. V gene TRBV2 combines with J gene TRBJ2-3; D gene ambiguous. CDR1 SNHLY and CDR2 FYNNEI come from the germline V gene. Trimming stripped 4 bases from V and 5 bases from J, with 1 base between. The CDR3 is 10 residues long. CDR3 DNA: TGTGCCAGCAGTGTAGATACGCAGTATTTT. Translated, it gives CASSVDTQYF.

In this sample, this clonotype turned up many times. As DNA, the CDR3 is TGCGCCAGCAGCTTGTACCGACAGGGGGCCGGGGAGCTGTTTTTT. This encodes CASSLYRQGAGELFF. This rearrangement joins TRBV5-1 to TRBJ2-2, with TRBD1 matching 9 bases. Germline CDR1 and CDR2: SGHRS and YFSETQ. CDR3 size: 15 residues. Trimming removed 1 base from V and 6 bases from J; junction bases left unmatched: 4.

The chain employs TRBV5-8 and TRBJ1-2, with D unclear. The germline V gene encodes CDR1 SGHTS and CDR2 YDEGEE. CDR3 length equals 13 residues. Trimming shortened V by 1 base and J by 8 bases, and 12 bases separated the two germline ends. The DNA of the CDR3 is TGTGCCAGCAGCTTGCCCCCAGGCGTGGGCTACACCTTC. It specifies CASSLPPGVGYTF.

The V call is TRBV19, the J call TRBJ1-1; D possibly corresponds to TRBD1 (6 bases). V shed 7 bases and J shed 4 bases, with 13 bases lying between them. Germline values: CDR1 LNHDA, CDR2 SQIVND (reference sequence). The CDR3 extends over 13 amino acids. Here the CDR3 reads CASTAEGGTEAFF. Here the CDR3 DNA reads TGTGCCAGTACCGCTGAGGGGGGCACTGAAGCTTTCTTT.

Note on this clonotype: At one boundary the junction diverges from the germline segment, which might be a read error. V gene TRBV12-3 or TRBV12-4 combines with J gene TRBJ1-3; D remains unclear. The CDR3 contains 15 residues. In DNA form, the CDR3 reads TGTGCCAGCAGTCTAAACGCCCTCTCTGGATACACCATATATTTT. This encodes CASSLNALSGYTIYF.

This clonotype has a handful of counts. The chain links TRBV5-1 to TRBJ1-2; D may be TRBD1 (5 bases). Germline V gives CDR1 SGHRS, CDR2 YFSETQ. The V end was cut by 5 bases, the J end by 7 bases, with 15 bases between. The CDR3 sequence is 13 residues long. The CDR3 coding sequence is TGCGCCAGCAGAAGATTCAGGGCCCCTGGCTACACCTTC. It yields the protein CASRRFRAPGYTF.

This clonotype was recorded many times. J is TRBJ2-1 and V is TRBV20-1; 12 bases align to TRBD1. The germline gives CDR1 DFQATT, CDR2 SNEGSKA (reference sequence). CDR3 size: 16 residues. Losses at the gene ends were 1 base for V and 6 bases for J; bases not matched to a gene: 7. CDR3 DNA: TGCAGTGCTAGAGGACCGGGACAGGGGGCTTTCAATGAGCAGTTCTTC. Amino acid sequence: CSARGPGQGAFNEQFF.

This clonotype was seen at least ten times. The rearrangement joins TRBV28 to TRBJ2-6; D gene unclear. The CDR3 runs to 13 residues. CDR1 and CDR2 from the germline V gene are MDHEN and SYDVKM. The V gene lost 6 bases and the J gene lost 0 bases, with 3 bases spanning the gap. CDR3 in DNA: TGTGCCAGCAGGTCCTCTGGGGCCAACGTCCTGACTTTC. It yields the protein CASRSSGANVLTF.

At least ten counts were recorded for this clonotype. This sequence joins TRBV7-9 and TRBJ2-3; D assignment may be TRBD1 or TRBD2 (5 bases each). Germline CDR1 reads SEHNR; CDR2 reads FQNEAQ (reference sequence). With 4 bases removed from V and 4 bases from J, the gap between germline ends came to 18 bases. The CDR3 is made up of 16 amino acids. CDR3 residues: CASSSSRASSADTQYF. The CDR3 DNA sequence: TGTGCCAGCAGCTCGTCCAGGGCTAGCTCGGCAGATACGCAGTATTTT.

This rearrangement joins TRBV11-2 to TRBJ2-1, with D possibly TRBD1 on 6 matching bases. Trimming removed 1 base at V and 7 bases at J, with 11 bases between. The CDR3 loop spans 14 amino acids. CDR1 and CDR2 from the germline V gene are SGHAT and FQNNGV. The CDR3 loop reads CASSLGSRGNEQFF. CDR3 sequence (DNA): TGTGCCAGCAGCTTAGGATCTAGGGGGAATGAGCAGTTCTTC. The variable domain in full, with the rest retrieved from reference TRBV11-2 and TRBJ2-1, is EAGVAQSPRYKIIEKRQSVAFWCNPISGHATLYWYQQILGQGPKLLIQFQNNGVVDDSQLPKDRFSAERLKGVDSTLKIQPAKLEDSAVYLCASSLGSRGNEQFFGPGTRLTVL.

This chain connects TRBV20-1 to TRBJ2-5; unclear D gene. Germline CDR1 and CDR2: DFQATT and SNEGSKA (reference sequence). The CDR3 spans 14 residues. Trimming shortened V by 3 bases and J by 5 bases, and 16 bases separated the two germline ends. The CDR3 reads CSARARFHRETQYF. For the CDR3, the DNA is TGCAGTGCTAGGGCCCGGTTCCATCGTGAGACCCAGTACTTC.

The sample holds many counts of this clonotype. The J gene is TRBJ2-5, the V gene TRBV3-1; D not resolved. Germline values: CDR1 LGHDT, CDR2 YNNKEL (reference sequence). Trimming took off 4 bases at V and 3 bases at J, with 12 bases between the two ends. The CDR3 consists of 14 residues. CDR3 protein: CASSPTGQKETQYF. CDR3 in DNA: TGTGCCAGCAGCCCGACGGGCCAAAAAGAGACCCAGTACTTC.

This clonotype showed up many times. V gene TRBV20-1 combines with J gene TRBJ1-6, with 7 bases aligning to TRBD1. The CDR3 runs to 13 residues. V shed 5 bases and J 7 bases; nucleotides not matched to a gene: 5. Germline CDR1 DFQATT, CDR2 SNEGSKA (reference sequence). The CDR3 spells CSARTGENSPLHF. The CDR3 bases are TGCAGTGCTCGTACAGGGGAAAATTCACCCCTCCACTTT.

This clonotype was seen many times. The CDR3 DNA is TGTGCCAGCAGCTTAGTACGGAGGATCCATAGCAATCAGCCCCAGCATTTT. Translating it yields CASSLVRRIHSNQPQHF. The chain couples TRBV7-8 to TRBJ1-5, with unresolved D. Trimming stripped 1 base from V and 0 bases from J, with 13 bases between. There are 17 residues in the CDR3. Per the germline V gene, CDR1 is SGHVS and CDR2 is FQNEAQ.

The chain links TRBV4-3 to TRBJ2-3; the D is unclear. The length of the CDR3 is 17 residues. V lost 1 base to trimming and J lost 2 bases, with 16 bases between them. The germline V gene encodes CDR1 LGHNA and CDR2 YSLEER. CDR3 DNA sequence: TGCGCCAGCAGCCAAGTCTTCAAAAACACTGACACAGATACGCAGTATTTT. It specifies CASSQVFKNTDTDTQYF.

This rearrangement joins TRBV2 to TRBJ2-7; a weak D match, TRBD1 (6 bases). The CDR3 has 13 residues. Trimming cost V 8 bases and J 6 bases, with 17 bases left between them. Germline values: CDR1 SNHLY, CDR2 FYNNEI. The CDR3 bases are TGTGCCAGCCAGGCCCACAGGGTCGGCGAGCAGTACTTC. Translating gives CASQAHRVGEQYF.

This clonotype has ten or more counts. The gene calls are TRBV6-1 and TRBJ1-6; D call uncertain. Germline lookup yields CDR1 MNHNS and CDR2 SASEGT. This CDR3 is built from 16 residues. Deletions cut 7 bases from V and 3 bases from J, with 16 bases between. The chain's CDR3 is CASTPAGPLYNSPLHF. DNA for the CDR3: TGTGCCAGCACCCCAGCTGGACCGCTCTATAATTCACCCCTCCACTTT.

This clonotype has a count of ten or more. The chain combines TRBV20-1 with TRBJ2-1; D remains ambiguous. The V end was cut by 6 bases, the J end by 10 bases, with 19 bases between. Germline V gene sequence: CDR1 DFQATT, CDR2 SNEGSKA (reference sequence). This CDR3 spans 13 amino acids. CDR3 sequence: CSATGGLVGEQFF. CDR3 nucleotides: TGCAGTGCGACCGGTGGCTTAGTTGGAGAGCAGTTCTTC.

The chain employs TRBV30 and TRBJ1-4; D is possibly TRBD1 (6 bases). The CDR3 is 18 residues long. CDR1 GTSNPN and CDR2 SVGIG come from the germline V gene (reference sequence). The ends were cut back, 2 bases at V and 7 bases at J, with 26 bases in the middle. Written as DNA, the CDR3 is TGTGCCTGGAGTCTCAAATCGGGCAGGGGCCCCGAAGGTGAAAAACTGTTTTTT. This translates into CAWSLKSGRGPEGEKLFF.

There are many counts of this clonotype. The gene calls are TRBV5-1 and TRBJ2-1, with D unclear. The V end lost 0 bases, the J end lost 4 bases, and 11 bases lay between the germline ends. CDR1 and CDR2 from the germline V gene are SGHRS and YFSETQ. This CDR3 spans 15 amino acids. This chain's CDR3 is CASSLERTAYNEQFF. The CDR3, as DNA: TGCGCCAGCAGCTTGGAACGGACCGCTTACAATGAGCAGTTCTTC.